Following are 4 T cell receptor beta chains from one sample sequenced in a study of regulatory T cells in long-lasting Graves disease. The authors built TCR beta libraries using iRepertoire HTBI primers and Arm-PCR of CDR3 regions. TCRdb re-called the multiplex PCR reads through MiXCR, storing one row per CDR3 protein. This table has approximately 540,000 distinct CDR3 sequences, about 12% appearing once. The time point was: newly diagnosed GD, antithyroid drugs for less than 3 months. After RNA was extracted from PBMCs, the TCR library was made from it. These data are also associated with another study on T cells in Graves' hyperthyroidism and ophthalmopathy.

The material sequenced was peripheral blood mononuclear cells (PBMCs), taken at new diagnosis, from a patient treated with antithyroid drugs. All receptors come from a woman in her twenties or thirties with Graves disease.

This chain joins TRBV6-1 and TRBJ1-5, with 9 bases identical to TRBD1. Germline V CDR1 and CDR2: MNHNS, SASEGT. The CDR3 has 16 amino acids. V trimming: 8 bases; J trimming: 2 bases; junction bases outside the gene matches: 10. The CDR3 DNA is TGTGCCAGCTCGTGGACAGGGGTTGGTGGCAATCAGCCCCAGCATTTT. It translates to CASSWTGVGGNQPQHF.

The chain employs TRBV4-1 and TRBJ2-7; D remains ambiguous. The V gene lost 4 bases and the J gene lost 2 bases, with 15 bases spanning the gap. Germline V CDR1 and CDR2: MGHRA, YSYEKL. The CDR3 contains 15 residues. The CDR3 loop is CASSPPVYQAYEQYF. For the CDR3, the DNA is TGCGCCAGCAGCCCTCCAGTATACCAGGCCTACGAGCAGTACTTC.

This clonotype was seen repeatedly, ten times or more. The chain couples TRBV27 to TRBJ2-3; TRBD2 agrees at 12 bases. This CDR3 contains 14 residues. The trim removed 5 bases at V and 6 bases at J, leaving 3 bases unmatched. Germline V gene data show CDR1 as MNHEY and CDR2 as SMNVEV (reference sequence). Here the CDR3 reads CASSTLAGGDTQYF. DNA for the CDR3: TGTGCCAGCAGTACCCTAGCGGGAGGGGATACGCAGTATTTT.

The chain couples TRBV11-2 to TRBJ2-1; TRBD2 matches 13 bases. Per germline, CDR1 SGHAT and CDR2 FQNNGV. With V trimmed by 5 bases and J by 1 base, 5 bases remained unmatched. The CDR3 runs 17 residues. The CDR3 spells CASSTTSGRWSYNEQFF. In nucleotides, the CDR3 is TGTGCCAGCAGCACGACTAGCGGGAGGTGGTCCTACAATGAGCAGTTCTTC.